Each of the 32 T cell receptor beta chains below was sequenced from the same sample in a study of blood T cells in healthy people across ages. With a J-beta primer mix and a sample-barcoded 5' primer, a second PCR ran about 7 to 12 cycles. Each CDR3 protein is one row after TCRdb ran MiXCR on the 5' RACE reads. The sample records hundreds of thousands of distinct CDR3 sequences, roughly three fifths being singletons. Sequencing was done on a sample of blood. The source of these receptors is a man between 40 and 49 years old in good health.

The chain couples TRBV6-2 or TRBV6-3 to TRBJ2-4; TRBD2 aligns across 9 bases. The last part of the DNA fits TRBJ2-7 better; the J call may be wrong. This CDR3 is built from 16 residues. Germline V gene lookup returns CDR1 MNHEY and CDR2 SVGEGT. The CDR3 coding sequence is TGTGCCAGCAGTTACTCTCGGACTAGCGTAGCCTACGAGCAGTACTTC. This sequence encodes CASSYSRTSVAYEQYF.

A remark on this clonotype: This may come from a read error, since a much larger clone is one base off. The V and J genes are TRBV10-3 and TRBJ2-6, with 11 bases matching TRBD1. V was pared by 10 bases and J by 2 bases, with 13 bases of the junction left unmatched. The germline gives CDR1 ENHRY, CDR2 SYGVKD. CDR3 length: 18 residues. The CDR3 loop reads CATSRTGTGGTGANVLTF. The DNA for the CDR3 is TGTGCCACCAGCAGGACCGGGACAGGGGGTACTGGGGCCAACGTCCTGACTTTC.

CDR3 sequence: CASGRDITTSYEQYF. CDR3 in DNA: TGCGCCAGCGGGAGGGACATAACTACATCCTACGAGCAGTACTTC. The chain links TRBV4-3 to TRBJ2-7; possible D gene TRBD2, 7 bases. Between the trimmed V and J ends, which lost 8 bases and 1 base, there was a span of 18 bases. This CDR3 is 15 amino acids long. CDR1 is LGHNA and CDR2 is YSLEER in the germline V gene.

The DNA for the CDR3 is TGTGCCAGCAGCCTATTCCCAGGGGGACGGGAGCAGTACTTC. It translates to CASSLFPGGREQYF. V and J are TRBV7-3 and TRBJ2-7, with TRBD1 identical over 7 bases. Germline V CDR1 and CDR2: SGHTA, FQGTGA. The CDR3 runs 14 residues. J gave up 7 bases and V 5 bases, and 11 bases lay outside the gene matches.

This clonotype occurred a few times. The chain employs TRBV28 and TRBJ1-2; no clear D gene. The germline V gene encodes CDR1 MDHEN and CDR2 SYDVKM. The CDR3 runs to 13 residues. V was trimmed by 7 bases and J by 4 bases, leaving 13 bases between them. The CDR3, as DNA: TGTGCCAGCACCTCTCTGGTAGGCTATGGCTACACCTTC. This codes for CASTSLVGYGYTF.

V is TRBV28 and J is TRBJ2-4, with D uncertain. The CDR3 loop spans 22 amino acids. V shed 3 bases and J shed 0 bases, with 30 bases lying between them. Germline V CDR1 and CDR2: MDHEN, SYDVKM. CDR3 sequence: CASSFGRSRPRKPYLAKNIQYF. DNA for the CDR3: TGTGCCAGCAGTTTTGGTCGGAGCAGACCAAGGAAGCCTTACCTAGCCAAAAACATTCAGTACTTC.

The chain recombines TRBV28 with TRBJ2-7; 7 bases match TRBD1. Germline V gene lookup returns CDR1 MDHEN and CDR2 SYDVKM. V lost 0 bases and J lost 3; bases outside the gene matches: 2. The CDR3 is made up of 14 amino acids. Here the CDR3 DNA reads TGTGCCAGCAGTTTATGGGGACAGATCTACGAGCAGTACTTC. Encoded protein: CASSLWGQIYEQYF.

The sample holds a few counts of this clonotype. The V and J genes are TRBV28 and TRBJ1-5; D remains unclear. Trimming took 3 bases from V and 1 from J, leaving 16 bases between them. From germline, CDR1 is MDHEN and CDR2 SYDVKM. The CDR3 is made up of 17 amino acids. CDR3 region: CASSFLRFVDSNQPQHF. The CDR3 DNA is TGTGCCAGCAGTTTCCTTCGTTTTGTCGACAGCAATCAGCCCCAGCATTTT.

This clonotype was detected a few times. The chain carries TRBV27 and TRBJ2-7; perhaps D is TRBD1 or TRBD2 (6 bases each). Trimming left V 2 bases short and J 7 bases short, with 18 bases between. This CDR3 has 15 amino acids. Germline-derived CDR1 and CDR2 are MNHEY and SMNVEV (reference sequence). As DNA, the CDR3 is TGTGCCAGCAGTTTACGCCTGGGGGCTCGGGGGGAGCAGTACTTC. This translates into CASSLRLGARGEQYF.

The chain is built from TRBV7-2 and TRBJ1-1, with no clear D. This CDR3 region has 13 residues. Trimming pared 4 bases from V and 1 base from J, leaving 7 bases between. CDR1 is SGHTA, CDR2 FQGNSA, per germline. CDR3 DNA: TGTGCCAGCAGCTCCACTTCGAACACTGAAGCTTTCTTT. Its protein is CASSSTSNTEAFF.

This clonotype was observed a few times. The chain joins TRBV7-2 to TRBJ2-1, with D perhaps TRBD2 (5 bases). The J call is doubtful: the DNA matches TRBJ2-7 better. The CDR3 extends over 15 amino acids. CDR1 SGHTA and CDR2 FQGNSA come from the germline V gene. This CDR3 is CASQTRGPSYNEQYF. The CDR3 region has the DNA TGTGCCAGCCAGACCCGAGGGCCTTCCTACAATGAGCAGTACTTC.

Turning to this clonotype: One base away lies a much larger clone, so this may be a sequencing read error. The gene calls are TRBV7-2 and TRBJ2-3; 9 bases are shared with TRBD2. Trimming at V came to 0 bases and at J to 7 bases, leaving 5 bases not matched to a gene. The CDR3 runs to 15 residues. In germline, CDR1 is SGHTA, CDR2 FQGNSA. CDR3 residues: CASSLAAGGPYTQYF. CDR3 in DNA: TGTGCCAGCAGCTTAGCCGCGGGAGGGCCATATACGCAGTATTTT. The whole variable domain, filled in from reference TRBV7-2 and TRBJ2-3, reads GAGVSQSPSNKVTEKGKDVELRCDPISGHTALYWYRQSLGQGLEFLIYFQGNSAPDKSGLPSDRFSAERTGGSVSTLTIQRTQQEDSAVYLCASSLAAGGPYTQYFGPGTRLTVL.

The rearrangement links TRBV6-2 or TRBV6-3 to TRBJ2-5, with TRBD2 as a possible D gene (5 bases). V lost 6 bases to trimming and J lost 1 base, with 12 bases between them. Germline CDR1 reads MNHEY; CDR2 reads SVGEGT. The CDR3 extends over 14 amino acids. The CDR3 region is CASRLAGSQETQYF. CDR3 DNA sequence: TGTGCCAGCAGACTGGCGGGCAGCCAAGAGACCCAGTACTTC.

The chain couples TRBV6-1 to TRBJ2-7, with 9 bases fitting TRBD1. The CDR3 has 14 residues. Germline CDR1 MNHNS, CDR2 SASEGT. With 6 bases clipped from V and 3 bases from J, the junction kept 6 bases outside the gene matches. CDR3 loop: CASRPPGQGYEQYF. The DNA of the CDR3 is TGTGCCAGCAGGCCTCCGGGACAGGGCTACGAGCAGTACTTC.

This clonotype was seen a handful of times. Mismatch with germline at one junction end may stem from a read error. CDR3 DNA: TGCAGCGCTGAAGGGCTTTTGCAGGGGAGTGCCCAGTACTTC. Translation: CSAEGLLQGSAQYF. This sequence joins TRBV29-1 and TRBJ2-5; D might be TRBD1 (6 bases). The CDR3 spans 14 residues. Germline V gives CDR1 SQVTM, CDR2 ANQGSEA.

This clonotype was seen once. V usage is TRBV20-1 and J usage is TRBJ1-1, with TRBD1 matching over 9 bases. The CDR3 length is 13 residues. CDR1 is DFQATT and CDR2 is SNEGSKA in the germline V gene (reference sequence). The V segment lost 6 bases and the J segment 4 bases; nucleotides outside the gene matches: 6. In DNA form, the CDR3 reads TGCAGTGCCGAGGACAGGGGAGGCACTGAAGCTTTCTTT. This sequence encodes CSAEDRGGTEAFF.

The chain joins TRBV29-1 to TRBJ2-7; D not resolved. V was shortened by 6 bases and J by 4 bases, with 13 bases between the two germline ends. The germline V gene encodes CDR1 SQVTM and CDR2 ANQGSEA. The length of the CDR3 is 12 residues. The chain's CDR3 is CSVGQYPYEQYF. CDR3 coding DNA: TGCAGCGTCGGCCAGTATCCATACGAGCAGTACTTC.

This clonotype has more than one count but fewer than ten. The chain is built from TRBV10-3 and TRBJ2-3; D remains unclear. Germline values: CDR1 ENHRY, CDR2 SYGVKD. V was trimmed by 8 bases and J by 3 bases, leaving 3 bases between them. The CDR3 runs to 10 residues. The DNA for the CDR3 is TGTGCCATCGGTACAGATACGCAGTATTTT. Encoded protein: CAIGTDTQYF.

This chain joins TRBV5-1 and TRBJ1-1, with D uncertain. The CDR3 has 15 amino acids. Germline CDR1 reads SGHRS; CDR2 reads YFSETQ. The germline V and J ends were trimmed by 0 bases and 0 bases, with 9 bases remaining between them. The CDR3 loop reads CASSLGSNLNTEAFF. The CDR3 DNA reads TGCGCCAGCAGCTTGGGGTCCAACCTGAACACTGAAGCTTTCTTT.

V and J are TRBV5-1 and TRBJ1-2; 8 bases are shared with TRBD1. The trim removed 0 bases at V and 1 base at J, leaving 8 bases unmatched. The CDR3 spans 17 residues. Germline-derived CDR1 and CDR2 are SGHRS and YFSETQ. In DNA, the CDR3 is TGCGCCAGCAGCTTGGCACCCGGGACAGGAAATAACTATGGCTACACCTTC. This gives the protein CASSLAPGTGNNYGYTF.

The chain couples TRBV5-8 to TRBJ2-5; D is possibly TRBD1 (6 bases). The CDR3 has 15 residues. The V and J ends lost 2 bases and 11 bases respectively, with 22 bases between them. Germline CDR1 SGHTS, CDR2 YDEGEE. The CDR3 protein is CASSLGTSTYNEQYF. In DNA form, the CDR3 reads TGTGCCAGCAGCTTAGGGACATCGACCTACAATGAGCAGTACTTC.

This sequence joins TRBV3-1 and TRBJ2-7; a possible D gene is TRBD2 (5 bases). In germline, CDR1 is LGHDT, CDR2 YNNKEL (reference sequence). V lost 4 bases, J lost 4 bases, and 26 bases lay in between. CDR3 length: 18 amino acids. CDR3 sequence (DNA): TGTGCCAGCAGCCCCGAGGGCCCTGCGCCAGATTCGGTATACGAGCAGTACTTC. Translation gives CASSPEGPAPDSVYEQYF.

The chain is built from TRBV6-6 and TRBJ2-7; TRBD1 aligns across 7 bases. V lost 6 bases to trimming and J lost 5 bases; unmatched junction nucleotides: 7. This CDR3 contains 13 residues. Germline V gives CDR1 MNHNY, CDR2 SVGAGI (reference sequence). This CDR3 reads CASSLLGGDEQYF. In DNA, the CDR3 is TGTGCCAGCAGCCTACTAGGGGGCGACGAGCAGTACTTC.

The CDR3 is CASPGPLNTGELFF. CDR3 DNA sequence: TGTGCCAGCCCCGGCCCATTGAACACCGGGGAGCTGTTTTTT. This chain uses TRBV19 with TRBJ2-2; D gene unclear. The CDR3 extends over 14 amino acids. Between the trimmed V and J ends, which lost 9 bases and 1 base, there was a span of 12 bases. Germline V CDR1 and CDR2: LNHDA, SQIVND (reference sequence).

This chain joins TRBV12-3 or TRBV12-4 and TRBJ1-2; D call uncertain. The length of the CDR3 is 14 residues. Trimming pared 5 bases from V and 6 bases from J, leaving 16 bases between. DNA of the CDR3: TGTGCCAGCAGTGAATACCAGACTCTTGATGGCTACACCTTC. Protein sequence: CASSEYQTLDGYTF.

The genes are TRBV6-5 and TRBJ2-7, with D tentatively TRBD2 (6 bases). Germline V CDR1 and CDR2: MNHEY, SVGAGI. The CDR3 contains 16 residues. V was shortened by 2 bases and J by 3 bases, with 17 bases between the two germline ends. The CDR3 loop reads CASSYGGGVRYYEQYF. The CDR3 bases are TGTGCCAGCAGTTACGGGGGAGGAGTGCGGTACTACGAGCAGTACTTC.

This clonotype was detected a few times. V is TRBV5-6 and J is TRBJ2-3; TRBD2 matches at 8 bases. With 7 bases clipped from V and 3 bases from J, the junction kept 7 bases outside the gene matches. Germline lookup yields CDR1 SGHDT and CDR2 YYEEEE. The CDR3 contains 14 residues. CDR3 amino acids: CASGREGRTDTQYF. In nucleotides, the CDR3 is TGTGCCAGCGGACGGGAGGGCCGGACAGATACGCAGTATTTT. The entire variable domain, with the rest obtained from reference TRBV5-6 and TRBJ2-3, is as follows: DAGVTQSPTHLIKTRGQQVTLRCSPKSGHDTVSWYQQALGQGPQFIFQYYEEEERQRGNFPDRFSGHQFPNYSSELNVNALLLGDSALYLCASGREGRTDTQYFGPGTRLTVL.

This clonotype has ten or more counts. The chain employs TRBV7-2 and TRBJ2-3, with D maybe TRBD1 (6 bases). V dropped 1 base and J dropped 0 bases, with 8 bases sitting between them. Germline loops: CDR1 SGHTA, CDR2 FQGNSA. The CDR3 is 15 residues long. In DNA, the CDR3 is TGTGCCAGCAGCTTAGGGGGGCCAAGCACAGATACGCAGTATTTT. Amino acid sequence: CASSLGGPSTDTQYF. Supplemented by reference TRBV7-2 and TRBJ2-3, the full variable domain reads GAGVSQSPSNKVTEKGKDVELRCDPISGHTALYWYRQSLGQGLEFLIYFQGNSAPDKSGLPSDRFSAERTGGSVSTLTIQRTQQEDSAVYLCASSLGGPSTDTQYFGPGTRLTVL.

The chain employs TRBV9 and TRBJ2-7; TRBD2 agrees at 10 bases. Germline V gene lookup returns CDR1 SGDLS and CDR2 YYNGEE. The ends lost 0 bases at V and 6 bases at J; junction bases unmatched: 9. The CDR3 has 16 residues. The CDR3 loop reads CASSVGASGRSGEQYF. The CDR3 DNA reads as TGTGCCAGCAGCGTAGGGGCTAGCGGGAGATCCGGCGAGCAGTACTTC.

This clonotype was counted a single time. The chain uses TRBV20-1 and TRBJ2-5, with D possibly matching TRBD1 (6 bases). Trimming shortened V by 0 bases and J by 4 bases, and 12 bases separated the two germline ends. CDR1 and CDR2 from the germline V gene are DFQATT and SNEGSKA (reference sequence). This CDR3 contains 14 residues. The CDR3 reads CSARDRTVRETQYF. CDR3 sequence (DNA): TGCAGTGCTAGAGACAGGACAGTCCGAGAGACCCAGTACTTC.

The J gene is TRBJ1-2, the V gene TRBV6-5, with D possibly TRBD1 on 5 matching bases. Trimming removed 4 bases from V and 0 bases from J, with 18 bases in between. The CDR3 consists of 17 residues. Germline V lookup: CDR1 MNHEY, CDR2 SVGAGI. The CDR3, as DNA: TGTGCCAGCAGTTCACTTCAAGGGACGGAGACTAACTATGGCTACACCTTC. Its protein is CASSSLQGTETNYGYTF.

The V gene is TRBV20-1, the J gene TRBJ1-5; 8 positions match TRBD1. This CDR3 contains 17 residues. V lost 1 base, J lost 0 bases, and 8 bases stayed unmatched. CDR1 is DFQATT and CDR2 is SNEGSKA in the germline V gene (reference sequence). The CDR3 DNA reads TGCAGTGCTAGAGTGCCAGGGGGCCTTAATAGCAATCAGCCCCAGCATTTT. As protein: CSARVPGGLNSNQPQHF.